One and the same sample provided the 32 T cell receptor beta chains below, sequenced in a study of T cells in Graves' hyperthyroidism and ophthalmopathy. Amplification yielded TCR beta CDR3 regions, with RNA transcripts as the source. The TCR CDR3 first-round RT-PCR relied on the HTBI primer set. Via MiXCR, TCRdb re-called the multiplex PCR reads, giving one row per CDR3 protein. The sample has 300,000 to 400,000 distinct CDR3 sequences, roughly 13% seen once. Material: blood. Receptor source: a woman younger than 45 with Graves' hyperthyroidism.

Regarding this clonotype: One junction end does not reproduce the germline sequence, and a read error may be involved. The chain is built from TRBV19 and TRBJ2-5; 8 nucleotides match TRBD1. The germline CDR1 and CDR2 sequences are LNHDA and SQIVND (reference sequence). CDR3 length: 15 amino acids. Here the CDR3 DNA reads TGTGTCAGTAGGAGATCCGGACAGGGTGTGGAGACCCAGTACTTC. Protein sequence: CVSRRSGQGVETQYF.

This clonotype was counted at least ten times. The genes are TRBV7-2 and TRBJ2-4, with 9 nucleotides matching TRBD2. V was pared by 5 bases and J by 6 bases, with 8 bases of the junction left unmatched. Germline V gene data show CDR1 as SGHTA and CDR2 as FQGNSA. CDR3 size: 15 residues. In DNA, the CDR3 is TGTGCCAGCAGCGAAAGGCGGGGGGGCTCAAACATTCAGTACTTC. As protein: CASSERRGGSNIQYF.

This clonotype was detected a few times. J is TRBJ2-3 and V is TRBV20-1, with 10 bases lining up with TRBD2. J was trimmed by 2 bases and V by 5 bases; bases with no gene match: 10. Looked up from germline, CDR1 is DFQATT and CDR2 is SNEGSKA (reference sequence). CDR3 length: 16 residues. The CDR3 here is CSARGLATPDTDTQYF. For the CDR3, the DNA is TGCAGTGCTCGGGGACTAGCGACACCTGACACAGATACGCAGTATTTT.

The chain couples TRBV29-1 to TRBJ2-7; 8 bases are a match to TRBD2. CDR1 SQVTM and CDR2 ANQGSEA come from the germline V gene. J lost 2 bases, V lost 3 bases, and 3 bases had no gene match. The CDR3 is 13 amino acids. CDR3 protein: CSVDSGAPYEQYF. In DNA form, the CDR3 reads TGCAGCGTTGATAGCGGGGCCCCCTACGAGCAGTACTTC.

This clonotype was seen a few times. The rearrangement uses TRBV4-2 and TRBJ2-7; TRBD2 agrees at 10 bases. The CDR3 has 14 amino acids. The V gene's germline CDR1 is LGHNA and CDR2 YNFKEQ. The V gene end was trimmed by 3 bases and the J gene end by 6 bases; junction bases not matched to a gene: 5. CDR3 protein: CASSHFGTSVEQYF. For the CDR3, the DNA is TGTGCCAGCAGCCACTTCGGGACTAGCGTCGAGCAGTACTTC.

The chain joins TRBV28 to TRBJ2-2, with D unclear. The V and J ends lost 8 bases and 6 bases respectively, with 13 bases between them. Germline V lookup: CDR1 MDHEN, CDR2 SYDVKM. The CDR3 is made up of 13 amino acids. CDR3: CASRRLVAGELFF. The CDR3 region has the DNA TGTGCCAGCCGTCGGCTGGTAGCCGGGGAGCTGTTTTTT.

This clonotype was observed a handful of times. CDR3 bases: TGCGCCAGCAGCTTGGCCGGGGGGACGCGGGCCACCGACGAGCAGTACTTC. Amino acid sequence: CASSLAGGTRATDEQYF. The chain combines TRBV5-1 with TRBJ2-7, with 7 bases that match TRBD2. V trimming: 0 bases; J trimming: 5 bases; junction bases outside the gene matches: 14. The CDR3 runs 17 residues. Germline V gives CDR1 SGHRS, CDR2 YFSETQ.

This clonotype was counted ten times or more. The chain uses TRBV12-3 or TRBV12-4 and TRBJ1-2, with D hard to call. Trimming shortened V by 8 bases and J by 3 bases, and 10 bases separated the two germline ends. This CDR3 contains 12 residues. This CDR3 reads CASGGGYYGYTF. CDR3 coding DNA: TGTGCCAGCGGTGGTGGGTACTATGGCTACACCTTC.

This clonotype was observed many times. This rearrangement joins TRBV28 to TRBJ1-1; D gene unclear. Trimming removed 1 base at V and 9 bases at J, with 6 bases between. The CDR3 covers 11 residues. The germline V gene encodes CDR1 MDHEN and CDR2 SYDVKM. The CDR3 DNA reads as TGTGCCAGCAGTTTATCCAACAAAGCTTTCTTT. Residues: CASSLSNKAFF. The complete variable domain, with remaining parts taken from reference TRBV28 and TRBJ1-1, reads DVKVTQSSRYLVKRTGEKVFLECVQDMDHENMFWYRQDPGLGLRLIYFSYDVKMKEKGDIPEGYSVSREKKERFSLILESASTNQTSMYLCASSLSNKAFFGQGTRLTVV.

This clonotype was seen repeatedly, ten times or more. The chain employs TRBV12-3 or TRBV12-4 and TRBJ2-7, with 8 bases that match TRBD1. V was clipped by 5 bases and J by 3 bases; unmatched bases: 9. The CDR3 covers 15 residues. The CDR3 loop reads CASSPFGTGGYEQYF. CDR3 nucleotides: TGTGCCAGCAGTCCATTCGGGACAGGAGGCTACGAGCAGTACTTC.

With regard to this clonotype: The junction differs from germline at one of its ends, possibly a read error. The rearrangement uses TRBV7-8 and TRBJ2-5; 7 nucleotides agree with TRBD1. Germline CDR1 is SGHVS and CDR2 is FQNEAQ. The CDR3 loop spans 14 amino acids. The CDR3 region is CASSSRTGQENQYF. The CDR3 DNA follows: TGTGCCAGCAGCTCAAGGACAGGCCAAGAGAACCAGTACTTC.

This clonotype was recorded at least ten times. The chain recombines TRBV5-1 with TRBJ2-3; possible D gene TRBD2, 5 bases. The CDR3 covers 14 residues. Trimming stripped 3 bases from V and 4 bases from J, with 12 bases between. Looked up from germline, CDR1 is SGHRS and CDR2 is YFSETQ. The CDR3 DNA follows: TGCGCCAGCAGCTCGGGAACTAGTCCAGATACGCAGTATTTT. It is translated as CASSSGTSPDTQYF.

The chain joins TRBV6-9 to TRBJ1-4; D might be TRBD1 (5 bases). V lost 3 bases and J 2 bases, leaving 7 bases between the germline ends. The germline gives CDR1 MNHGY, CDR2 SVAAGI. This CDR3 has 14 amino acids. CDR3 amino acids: CASSYWGTNEKLFF. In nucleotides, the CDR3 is TGTGCCAGCAGTTACTGGGGGACTAATGAAAAACTGTTTTTT.

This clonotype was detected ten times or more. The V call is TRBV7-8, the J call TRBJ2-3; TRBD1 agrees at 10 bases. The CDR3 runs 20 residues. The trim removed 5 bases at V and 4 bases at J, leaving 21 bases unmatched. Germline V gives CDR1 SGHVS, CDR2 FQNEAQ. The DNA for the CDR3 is TGTGCCAGCAGCCTCGCCAGAGGGACAGGGGCGTTCACGAGGGCAGATACGCAGTATTTT. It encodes CASSLARGTGAFTRADTQYF.

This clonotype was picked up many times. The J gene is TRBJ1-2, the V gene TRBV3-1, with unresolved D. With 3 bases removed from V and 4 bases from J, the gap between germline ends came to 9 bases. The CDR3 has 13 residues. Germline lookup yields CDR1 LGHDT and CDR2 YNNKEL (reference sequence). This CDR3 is CASSHPGIYGYTF. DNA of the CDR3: TGTGCCAGCAGCCATCCGGGGATCTATGGCTACACCTTC.

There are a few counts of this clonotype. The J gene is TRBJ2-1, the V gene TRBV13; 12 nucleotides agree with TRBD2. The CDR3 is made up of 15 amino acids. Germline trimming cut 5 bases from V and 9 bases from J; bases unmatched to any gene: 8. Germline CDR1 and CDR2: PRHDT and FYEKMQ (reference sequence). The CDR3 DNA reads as TGTGCCAGCAGCCAAGCTAGCGGGAGGGCCACTGAGCAGTTCTTC. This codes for CASSQASGRATEQFF. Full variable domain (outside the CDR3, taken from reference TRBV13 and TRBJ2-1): AAGVIQSPRHLIKEKRETATLKCYPIPRHDTVYWYQQGPGQDPQFLISFYEKMQSDKGSIPDRFSAQQFSDYHSELNMSSLELGDSALYFCASSQASGRATEQFFGPGTRLTVL.

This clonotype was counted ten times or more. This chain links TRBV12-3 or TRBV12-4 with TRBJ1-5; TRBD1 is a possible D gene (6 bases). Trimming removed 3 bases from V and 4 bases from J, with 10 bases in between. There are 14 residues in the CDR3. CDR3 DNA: TGTGCCAGCAGTTTGGGCGACAGGAATCAGCCCCAGCATTTT. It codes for CASSLGDRNQPQHF.

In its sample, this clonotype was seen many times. The chain's CDR3 is CASGRTADTQYF. Here the CDR3 DNA reads TGTGCCAGCGGGAGGACAGCAGATACGCAGTATTTT. The genes are TRBV28 and TRBJ2-3, with D possibly being TRBD1 or TRBD2 (6 bases each). Trimming pared 8 bases from V and 4 bases from J, leaving 10 bases between. Germline lookup yields CDR1 MDHEN and CDR2 SYDVKM. The CDR3 covers 12 residues.

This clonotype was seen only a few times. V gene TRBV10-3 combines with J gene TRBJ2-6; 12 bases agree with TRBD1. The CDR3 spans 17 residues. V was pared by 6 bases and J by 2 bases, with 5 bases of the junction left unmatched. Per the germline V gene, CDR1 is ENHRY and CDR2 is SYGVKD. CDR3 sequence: CAIRQGQGAPGANVLTF. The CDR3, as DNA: TGTGCCATCAGACAGGGACAGGGGGCCCCTGGGGCCAACGTCCTGACTTTC.

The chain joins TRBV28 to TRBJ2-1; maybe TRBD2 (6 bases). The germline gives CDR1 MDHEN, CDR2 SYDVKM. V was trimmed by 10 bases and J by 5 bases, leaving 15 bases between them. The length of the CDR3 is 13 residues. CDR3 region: CATGTHPHNEQFF. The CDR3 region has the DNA TGTGCCACCGGGACTCACCCCCACAATGAGCAGTTCTTC. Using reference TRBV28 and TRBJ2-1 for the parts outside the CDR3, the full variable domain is DVKVTQSSRYLVKRTGEKVFLECVQDMDHENMFWYRQDPGLGLRLIYFSYDVKMKEKGDIPEGYSVSREKKERFSLILESASTNQTSMYLCATGTHPHNEQFFGPGTRLTVL.

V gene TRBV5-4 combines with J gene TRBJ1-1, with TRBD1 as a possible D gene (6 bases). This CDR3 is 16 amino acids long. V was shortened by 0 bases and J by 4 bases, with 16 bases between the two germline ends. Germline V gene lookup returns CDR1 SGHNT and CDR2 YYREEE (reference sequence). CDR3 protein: CASSLDVGGIATEAFF. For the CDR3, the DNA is TGTGCCAGCAGCTTGGATGTTGGGGGCATTGCCACTGAAGCTTTCTTT.

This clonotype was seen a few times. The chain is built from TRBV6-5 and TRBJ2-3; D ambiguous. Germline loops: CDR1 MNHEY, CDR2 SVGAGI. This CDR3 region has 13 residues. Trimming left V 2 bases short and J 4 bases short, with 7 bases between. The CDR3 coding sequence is TGTGCCAGCAGTTACCCGAGTTCAGATACGCAGTATTTT. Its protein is CASSYPSSDTQYF.

CDR3 loop: CASSSRLAGKKGDEQFF. Written as DNA, the CDR3 is TGTGCCAGCAGCTCCCGACTAGCGGGAAAGAAGGGTGATGAGCAGTTCTTC. J is TRBJ2-1 and V is TRBV7-9, with 11 bases lining up with TRBD2. This CDR3 has 17 amino acids. Trimming at V came to 4 bases and at J to 8 bases, leaving 13 bases not matched to a gene. The germline gives CDR1 SEHNR, CDR2 FQNEAQ (reference sequence).

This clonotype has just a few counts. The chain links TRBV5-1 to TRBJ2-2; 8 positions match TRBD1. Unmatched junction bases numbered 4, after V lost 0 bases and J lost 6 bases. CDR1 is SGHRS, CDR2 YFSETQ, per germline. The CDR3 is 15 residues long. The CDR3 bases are TGCGCCAGCAGCTTGGGACAGGGGAGGTCCGGGGAGCTGTTTTTT. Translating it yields CASSLGQGRSGELFF.

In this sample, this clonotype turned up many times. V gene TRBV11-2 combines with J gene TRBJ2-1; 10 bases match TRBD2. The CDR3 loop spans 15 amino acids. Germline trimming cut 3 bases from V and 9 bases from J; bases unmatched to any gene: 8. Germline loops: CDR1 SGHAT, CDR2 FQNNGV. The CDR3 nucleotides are TGTGCCAGCAGCTTCCGAGCGGGAGGGCCCTCTGAGCAGTTCTTC. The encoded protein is CASSFRAGGPSEQFF.

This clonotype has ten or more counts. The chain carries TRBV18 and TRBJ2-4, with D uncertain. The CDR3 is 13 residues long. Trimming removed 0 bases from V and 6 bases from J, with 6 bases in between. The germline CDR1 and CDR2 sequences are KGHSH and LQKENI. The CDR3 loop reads CASSPPISNIQYF. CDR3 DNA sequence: TGTGCCAGCTCACCACCGATATCAAACATTCAGTACTTC.

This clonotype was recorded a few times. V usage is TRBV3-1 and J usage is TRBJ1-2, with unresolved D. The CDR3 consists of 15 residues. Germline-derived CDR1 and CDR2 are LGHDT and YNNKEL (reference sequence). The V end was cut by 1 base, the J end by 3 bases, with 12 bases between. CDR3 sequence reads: CASSQVRPFHYGYTF. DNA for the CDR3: TGTGCCAGCAGCCAAGTGCGGCCCTTCCACTATGGCTACACCTTC. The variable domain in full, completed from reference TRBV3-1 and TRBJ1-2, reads DTAVSQTPKYLVTQMGNDKSIKCEQNLGHDTMYWYKQDSKKFLKIMFSYNNKELIINETVPNRFSPKSPDKAHLNLHINSLELGDSAVYFCASSQVRPFHYGYTFGSGTRLTVV.

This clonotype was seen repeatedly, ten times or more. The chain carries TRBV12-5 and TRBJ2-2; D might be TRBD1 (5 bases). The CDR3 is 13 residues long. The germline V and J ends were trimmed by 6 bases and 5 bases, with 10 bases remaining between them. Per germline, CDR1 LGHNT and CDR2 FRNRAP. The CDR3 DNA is TGTGCTAGTGGCCTCAGACAGACCGGGGAGCTGTTTTTT. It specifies CASGLRQTGELFF.

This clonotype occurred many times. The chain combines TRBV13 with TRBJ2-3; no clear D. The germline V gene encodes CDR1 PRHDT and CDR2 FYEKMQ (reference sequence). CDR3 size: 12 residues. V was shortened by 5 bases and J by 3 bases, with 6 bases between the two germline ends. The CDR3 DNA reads TGTGCCAGCAGCCTACAAACAGATACGCAGTATTTT. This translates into CASSLQTDTQYF.

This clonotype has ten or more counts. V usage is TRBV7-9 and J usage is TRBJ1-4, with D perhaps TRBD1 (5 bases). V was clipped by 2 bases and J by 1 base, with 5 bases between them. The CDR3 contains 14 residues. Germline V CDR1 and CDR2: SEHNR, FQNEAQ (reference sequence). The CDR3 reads CASSLQGTNEKLFF. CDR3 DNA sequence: TGTGCCAGCAGCTTACAGGGAACTAATGAAAAACTGTTTTTT.

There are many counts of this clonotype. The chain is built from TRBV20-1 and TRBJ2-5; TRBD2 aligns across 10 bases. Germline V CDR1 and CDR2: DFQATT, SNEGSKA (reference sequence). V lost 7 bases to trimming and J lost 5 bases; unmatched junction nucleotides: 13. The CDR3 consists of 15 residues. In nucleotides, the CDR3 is TGCAGTGTCCCGGCCCTAGCGGGAGTGGGGGAGACCCAGTACTTC. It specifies CSVPALAGVGETQYF.

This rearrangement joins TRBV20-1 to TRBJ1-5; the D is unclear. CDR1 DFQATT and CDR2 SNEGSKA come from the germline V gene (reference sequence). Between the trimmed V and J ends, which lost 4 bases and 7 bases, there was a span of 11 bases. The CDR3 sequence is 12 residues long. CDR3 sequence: CSAKGGSQPQHF. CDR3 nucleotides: TGCAGTGCTAAGGGTGGAAGCCAGCCCCAGCATTTT.